This TCR beta chain was obtained from a study of cytomegalovirus exposure and HLA in healthy donors. Study details: From HLA-typed donors, an early data release held some 80 million unique TCRs.

The PCR employed 60 Vbeta primers together with 13 Jbeta primers. Sequencing was performed with immunoSEQ multiplex PCR; in TCRdb, only in-frame clones are kept and a portion is missing. The sample yields about 120,000 clones, around 77% seen once. General study points: Sequencing depth roughly uniform across donors was assumed in presence/absence analyses. When a later analysis compared HLA-associated TCR beta chains with equally common others, the HLA-associated chains turned out to be more clonally expanded and to have lower generation probabilities.

On this clone: Its antigen remains unknown.

This CDR3 contains 16 residues. V shed 7 bases and J shed 8 bases, with 23 bases lying between them. CDR1 and CDR2 from the germline V gene are SEHNR and FQNEAQ (reference sequence). Sample: PBMCs. The sequence was obtained from a man aged 35-49 years in good health and CMV-seropositive. This chain connects TRBV7-9 to TRBJ1-4; maybe TRBD1 (5 bases). CDR3 loop: CASTPPRGDEGEKLFF. CDR3 DNA: TGTGCCAGCACCCCCCCCCGGGGGGACGAAGGGGAAAAACTGTTTTTT.